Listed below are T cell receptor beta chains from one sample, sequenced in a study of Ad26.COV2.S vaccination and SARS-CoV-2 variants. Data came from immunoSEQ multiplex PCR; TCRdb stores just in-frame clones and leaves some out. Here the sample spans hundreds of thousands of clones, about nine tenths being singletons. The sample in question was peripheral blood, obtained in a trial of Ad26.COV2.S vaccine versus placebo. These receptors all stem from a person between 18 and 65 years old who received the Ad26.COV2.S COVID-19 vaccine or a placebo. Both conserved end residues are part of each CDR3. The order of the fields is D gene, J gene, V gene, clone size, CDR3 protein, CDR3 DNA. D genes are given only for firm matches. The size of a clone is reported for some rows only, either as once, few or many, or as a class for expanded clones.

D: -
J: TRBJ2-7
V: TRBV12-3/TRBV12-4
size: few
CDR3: CASRERAGEQYF
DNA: TGTGCCAGCAGGGAGCGTGCAGGGGAGCAGTACTTC

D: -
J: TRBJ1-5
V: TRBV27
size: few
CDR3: CASSWGRIQPQHF
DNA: TGTGCCAGCAGTTGGGGGAGGATTCAGCCCCAGCATTTT

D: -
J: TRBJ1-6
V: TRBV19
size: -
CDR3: CASSDEEGRAYNSPLHF
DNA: TGTGCCAGTAGTGACGAGGAGGGCAGGGCCTATAATTCACCCCTCCACTTT

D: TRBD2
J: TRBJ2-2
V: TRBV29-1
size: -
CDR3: CSVGGGNTGELFF
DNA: TGCAGCGTTGGCGGGGGGAACACCGGGGAGCTGTTTTTT

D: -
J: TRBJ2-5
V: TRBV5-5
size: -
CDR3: CASREGQRGETQYF
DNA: TGTGCCAGCAGGGAGGGACAGCGCGGTGAGACCCAGTACTTC

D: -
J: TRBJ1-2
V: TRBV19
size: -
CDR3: CASMEQTGNYGYTF
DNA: TGTGCCAGTATGGAACAAACAGGGAACTATGGCTACACCTTC

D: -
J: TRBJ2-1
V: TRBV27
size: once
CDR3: CASSLRGATEQFF
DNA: TGTGCCAGCAGTTTAAGAGGTGCCACTGAGCAGTTCTTC

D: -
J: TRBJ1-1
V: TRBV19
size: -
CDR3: CASSIVNEAFF
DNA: TGTGCCAGTAGTATAGTGAATGAAGCTTTCTTT

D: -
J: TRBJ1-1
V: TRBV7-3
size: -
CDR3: CASSLSGVQTEAFF
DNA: TGTGCCAGCAGCTTATCAGGAGTCCAAACTGAAGCTTTCTTT

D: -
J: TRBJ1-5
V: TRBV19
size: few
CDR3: CASSIRGAGQPQHF
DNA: TGTGCCAGTAGTATAAGGGGGGCAGGTCAGCCCCAGCATTTT

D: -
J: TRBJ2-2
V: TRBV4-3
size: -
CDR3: CASSPSPRDNTGELFF
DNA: TGCGCCAGCAGCCCCTCCCCCAGGGACAACACCGGGGAGCTGTTTTTT

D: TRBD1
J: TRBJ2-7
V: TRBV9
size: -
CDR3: CASSKEGAAYEQYF
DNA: TGTGCCAGCAGCAAAGAGGGGGCCGCCTACGAGCAGTACTTC

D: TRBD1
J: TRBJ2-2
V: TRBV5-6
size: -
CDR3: CASSAPPGQGAGELFF
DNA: TGTGCCAGCAGCGCCCCGCCGGGACAGGGGGCCGGGGAGCTGTTTTTT

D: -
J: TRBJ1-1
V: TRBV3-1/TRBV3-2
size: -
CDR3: CASRAWGTEAFF
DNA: TGTGCCAGCCGCGCCTGGGGCACTGAAGCTTTCTTT

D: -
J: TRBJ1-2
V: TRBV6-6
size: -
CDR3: CASSYSAGSGYTF
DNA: TGTGCCAGCAGTTACTCGGCAGGGTCTGGCTACACCTTC

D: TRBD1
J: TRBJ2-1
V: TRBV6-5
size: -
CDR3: CASSPPTGGRNEQFF
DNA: TGTGCCAGCAGCCCCCCGACAGGGGGTCGGAATGAGCAGTTCTTC

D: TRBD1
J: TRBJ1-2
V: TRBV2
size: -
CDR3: CASRDREAYGYTF
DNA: TGTGCCAGCAGGGACAGGGAAGCCTATGGCTACACCTTC

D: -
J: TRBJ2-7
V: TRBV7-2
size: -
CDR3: CASRPDRDGRYEQYF
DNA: TGTGCCAGCAGACCGGACCGCGACGGTCGCTACGAGCAGTACTTC

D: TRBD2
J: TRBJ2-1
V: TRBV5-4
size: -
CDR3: CASSFGLAGGRSNEQFF
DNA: TGTGCCAGCAGCTTCGGACTAGCGGGGGGGCGAAGTAATGAGCAGTTCTTC

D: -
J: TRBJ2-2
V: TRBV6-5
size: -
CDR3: CASSRGTGELFF
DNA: TGTGCCAGCAGCCGTGGGACCGGGGAGCTGTTTTTT

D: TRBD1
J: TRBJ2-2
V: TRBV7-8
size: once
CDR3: CASSLGTGRAGELFF
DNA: TGTGCCAGCAGCTTAGGGACAGGGAGAGCCGGGGAGCTGTTTTTT

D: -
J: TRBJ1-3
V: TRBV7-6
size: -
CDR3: CASSPAGNTIYF
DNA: TGTGCCAGCAGCCCGGCGGGGAACACCATATATTTT

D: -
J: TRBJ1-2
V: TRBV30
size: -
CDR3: CAWSVIGESLSGSGGYTF
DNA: TGTGCCTGGAGTGTAATAGGGGAAAGCCTGTCTGGGTCTGGTGGCTACACCTTC

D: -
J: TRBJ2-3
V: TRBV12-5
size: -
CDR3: CASIWGGTDTQYF
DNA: TGTGCTAGTATCTGGGGAGGCACAGATACGCAGTATTTT

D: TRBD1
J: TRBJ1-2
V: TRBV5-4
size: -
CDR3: CASSLDLTGGYGYTF
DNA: TGTGCCAGCAGCCTCGACCTGACAGGGGGCTATGGCTACACCTTC

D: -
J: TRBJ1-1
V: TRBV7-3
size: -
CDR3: CASSHMGETEAFF
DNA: TGTGCCAGCAGCCACATGGGGGAAACTGAAGCTTTCTTT

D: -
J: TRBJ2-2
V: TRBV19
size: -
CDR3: CASSIGLDTGELFF
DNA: TGTGCCAGTAGTATCGGCCTTGACACCGGGGAGCTGTTTTTT

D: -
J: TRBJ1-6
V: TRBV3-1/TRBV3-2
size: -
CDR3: CASSRRTVYNSPLHF
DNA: TGTGCCAGCAGCCGCCGGACAGTTTATAATTCACCCCTCCACTTT

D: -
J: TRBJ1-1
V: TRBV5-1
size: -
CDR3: CASRGGNSLNTEAFF
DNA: TGCGCCAGCAGAGGGGGGAACAGTCTGAACACTGAAGCTTTCTTT

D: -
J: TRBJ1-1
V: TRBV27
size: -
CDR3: CASSTTGWGNTEAFF
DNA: TGTGCCAGCAGTACTACAGGGTGGGGGAACACTGAAGCTTTCTTT

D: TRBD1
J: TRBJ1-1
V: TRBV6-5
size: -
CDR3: CASNYRGVGTEAFF
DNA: TGTGCCAGCAATTACAGGGGCGTTGGGACTGAAGCTTTCTTT

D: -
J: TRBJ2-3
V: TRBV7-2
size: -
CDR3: CASSLPTGGTDTQYF
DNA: TGTGCCAGCAGCTTACCGACAGGAGGCACAGATACGCAGTATTTT

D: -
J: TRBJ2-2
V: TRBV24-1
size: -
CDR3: CATSDLATGELFF
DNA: TGTGCCACCAGTGACTTAGCGACCGGGGAGCTGTTTTTT

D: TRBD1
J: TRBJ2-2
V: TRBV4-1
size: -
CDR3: CASSQGDRVTGELFF
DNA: TGCGCCAGCAGCCAAGGAGACAGGGTAACCGGGGAGCTGTTTTTT

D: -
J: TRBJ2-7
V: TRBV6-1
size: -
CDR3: CASSEAWRGPYEQYF
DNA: TGTGCCAGCAGTGAAGCCTGGAGGGGCCCCTACGAGCAGTACTTC

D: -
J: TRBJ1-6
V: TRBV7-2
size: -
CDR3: CASSFASTVDNSPLHF
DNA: TGTGCCAGCAGCTTTGCCTCGACAGTTGATAATTCACCCCTCCACTTT

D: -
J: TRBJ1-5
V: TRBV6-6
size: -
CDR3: CASSYYETVNQPQHF
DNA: TGTGCCAGCAGTTACTATGAGACGGTCAATCAGCCCCAGCATTTT

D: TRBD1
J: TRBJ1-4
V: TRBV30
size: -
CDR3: CAWEPRTGFFNEKLFF
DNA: TGTGCCTGGGAACCCCGGACAGGGTTCTTTAATGAAAAACTGTTTTTT

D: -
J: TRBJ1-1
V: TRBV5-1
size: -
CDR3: CASSLDAGAVGTEAFF
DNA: TGCGCCAGCAGCTTGGACGCAGGGGCAGTGGGAACTGAAGCTTTCTTT

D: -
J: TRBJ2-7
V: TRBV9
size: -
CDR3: CASSVSRDGSYEQYF
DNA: TGTGCCAGCAGCGTAAGCAGGGATGGCTCCTACGAGCAGTACTTC

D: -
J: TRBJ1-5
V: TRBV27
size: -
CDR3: CASSLFGGDQPQHF
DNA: TGTGCCAGCAGTTTATTTGGGGGAGATCAGCCCCAGCATTTT

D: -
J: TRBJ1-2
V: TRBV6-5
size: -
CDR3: CASSYRDSPDYGYTF
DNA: TGTGCCAGCAGTTACAGGGACTCCCCGGACTATGGCTACACCTTC

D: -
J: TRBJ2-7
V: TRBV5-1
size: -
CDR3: CASSSSGTNYEQYF
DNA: TGCGCCAGCAGCTCCTCCGGGACAAATTACGAGCAGTACTTC

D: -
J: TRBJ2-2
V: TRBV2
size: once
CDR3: CASRGDTGELFF
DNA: TGTGCCAGCAGGGGAGACACCGGGGAGCTGTTTTTT

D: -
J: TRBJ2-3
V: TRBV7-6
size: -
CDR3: CASSLGTVPTDTQYF
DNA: TGTGCCAGCAGCTTAGGGACAGTACCCACAGATACGCAGTATTTT

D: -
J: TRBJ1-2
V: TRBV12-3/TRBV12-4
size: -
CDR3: CASSLARHGGYTF
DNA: TGTGCCAGCAGTTTAGCGCGGCACGGAGGCTACACCTTC

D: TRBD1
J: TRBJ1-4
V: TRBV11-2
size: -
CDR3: CASSSRQGRSEKLFF
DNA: TGTGCCAGCAGCTCCCGACAGGGGAGAAGTGAAAAACTGTTTTTT

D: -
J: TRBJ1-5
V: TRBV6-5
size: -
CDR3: CASSRTENQPQHF
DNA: TGTGCCAGCAGCAGGACGGAAAATCAGCCCCAGCATTTT

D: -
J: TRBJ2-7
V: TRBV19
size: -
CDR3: CASSSSQGYEQYF
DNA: TGTGCCAGTAGTAGTTCACAGGGATACGAGCAGTACTTC

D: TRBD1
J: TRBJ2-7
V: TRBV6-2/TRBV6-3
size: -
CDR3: CASSSPARDRLYEQYF
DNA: TGTGCCAGCAGTTCACCCGCCAGGGACAGACTTTACGAGCAGTACTTC

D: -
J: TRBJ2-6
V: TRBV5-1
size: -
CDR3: CASSLDLSGANVLTF
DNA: TGCGCCAGCAGCTTGGATCTCTCTGGGGCCAACGTCCTGACTTTC

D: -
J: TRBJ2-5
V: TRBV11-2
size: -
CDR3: CASTPLVGVGQETQYF
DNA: TGTGCCAGCACCCCGCTTGTAGGGGTAGGCCAAGAGACCCAGTACTTC